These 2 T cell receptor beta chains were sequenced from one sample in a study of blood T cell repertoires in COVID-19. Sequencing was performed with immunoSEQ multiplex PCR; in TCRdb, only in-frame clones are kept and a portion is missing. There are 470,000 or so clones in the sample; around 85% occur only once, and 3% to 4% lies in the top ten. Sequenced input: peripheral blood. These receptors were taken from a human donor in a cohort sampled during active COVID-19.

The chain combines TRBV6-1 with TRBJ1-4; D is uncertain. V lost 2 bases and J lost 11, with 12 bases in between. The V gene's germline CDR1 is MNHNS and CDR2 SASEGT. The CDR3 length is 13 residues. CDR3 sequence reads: CASSESPWEKLFF. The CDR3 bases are TGTGCCAGCAGTGAATCACCTTGGGAGAAACTGTTTTTT.

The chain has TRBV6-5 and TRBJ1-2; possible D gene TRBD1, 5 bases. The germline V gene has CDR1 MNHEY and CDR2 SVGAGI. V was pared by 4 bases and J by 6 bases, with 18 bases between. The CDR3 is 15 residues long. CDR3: CASSSPGRGANGYTF. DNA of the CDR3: TGTGCCAGCAGTTCCCCAGGGAGGGGTGCAAATGGCTACACCTTC.